This section outlines one T cell receptor (beta chain) sequence together with its context. Its cognate antigen is unknown. Other DNA sequences in this sample translate to the same CDR3. The CDR3 totals 14 residues. J gave up 5 bases and V 3 bases, and 5 bases lay outside the gene matches. The germline V gene encodes CDR1 MNHEY and CDR2 SMNVEV (reference sequence). This sample was included in a study of cytomegalovirus exposure and HLA in healthy donors. Findings and limits, study-wide: A later analysis linked a missense DCLRE1C variant to TCR beta V- and J-gene trimming. Equally common other TCR beta chains were less clonally expanded than HLA-associated ones, a later analysis found.

Researchers ran the PCR with 60 Vbeta and 13 Jbeta primers. Some clones are missing from TCRdb's copy, which holds only in-frame ones; the method was immunoSEQ multiplex PCR. This table has about 140,000 clones, roughly 73% appearing once. The receptor was derived from a woman aged 40 to 50 in good health and CMV-seronegative. The chain recombines TRBV27 with TRBJ1-1; 8 bases line up with TRBD1. The sequenced sample was PBMCs. The CDR3 region is CASSFDRGRTEAFF. The CDR3 bases are TGTGCCAGCAGTTTTGACAGGGGTCGGACTGAAGCTTTCTTT.